Listed here are 20 T cell receptor beta chains from one sample, sequenced in a study of control samples from healthy donors and cancer patients. TCRdb's table, derived via immunoSEQ multiplex PCR, lists solely in-frame clones and lacks some. The table records 85,000 to 90,000 clones, roughly 84% of them present only once. The sequenced sample was blood. These TCRs come from a woman aged 35 to 49 in good health.

The rearrangement links TRBV3-1 (or the pseudogene TRBV3-2) to TRBJ1-5; D call uncertain. From germline, CDR1 is LGHDT and CDR2 YNNKEL (reference sequence). V was shortened by 3 bases and J by 4 bases, with 7 bases between the two germline ends. The CDR3 runs to 13 residues. This chain's CDR3 is CASSHSLNQPQHF. The CDR3 region has the DNA TGTGCCAGCAGCCACTCCCTAAATCAGCCCCAGCATTTT.

CDR3 protein: CASSLTPDGTIYF. The DNA for the CDR3 is TGTGCCAGCAGCTTAACTCCTGATGGCACCATATATTTT. V usage is TRBV7-8 and J usage is TRBJ1-3; no firm D call. The CDR3 loop spans 13 amino acids. V was shortened by 2 bases and J by 9 bases, with 11 bases between the two germline ends. Germline assignment: CDR1 SGHVS and CDR2 FQNEAQ.

This clone turned up a few times. The chain links TRBV10-1 to TRBJ1-2; D is undetermined. Per the germline V gene, CDR1 is WNHNN and CDR2 is SYGVQD (reference sequence). The V gene lost 0 bases and the J gene lost 6 bases, with 8 bases spanning the gap. The CDR3 has 13 amino acids. The CDR3 sequence: CASSESMGDGYTF. The CDR3 coding sequence is TGCGCCAGCAGTGAGTCAATGGGTGATGGCTACACCTTC.

In its sample, this clone was seen a few times. The gene calls are TRBV6-2 or TRBV6-3 and TRBJ1-1; D may be TRBD1 (6 bases). Trimming shortened V by 0 bases and J by 5 bases, and 13 bases separated the two germline ends. The germline gives CDR1 MNHEY, CDR2 SVGEGT. CDR3 length: 15 amino acids. CDR3 in DNA: TGTGCCAGCAGTTACTCGCCAGGGGAGGGGACTGAAGCTTTCTTT. Amino acids: CASSYSPGEGTEAFF.

The J gene is TRBJ2-7, the V gene TRBV23-1; the D call may be TRBD1 or TRBD2 (7 bases each). TRBV23-1 is marked as an open reading frame, function uncertain. V was clipped by 0 bases and J by 4 bases, with 16 bases between them. This CDR3 has 16 amino acids. CDR3 region: CASSQSGGGCGYEQYF. CDR3 DNA: TGCGCCAGCAGTCAATCGGGAGGGGGCTGCGGATACGAGCAGTACTTC.

V and J are TRBV15 and TRBJ1-1; D is unclear. Between the trimmed V and J ends, which lost 8 bases and 3 bases, there was a span of 16 bases. The length of the CDR3 is 14 residues. From germline, CDR1 is LNHNV and CDR2 YYDKDF (reference sequence). CDR3 sequence: CATRGSAQDTEAFF. The CDR3 bases are TGTGCCACCCGTGGATCGGCACAAGACACTGAAGCTTTCTTT.

The chain couples TRBV6-6 to TRBJ2-3; the D call may be TRBD1 or TRBD2 (6 bases each). The CDR3 has 14 amino acids. Per germline, CDR1 MNHNY and CDR2 SVGAGI (reference sequence). With 5 bases removed from V and 4 bases from J, the gap between germline ends came to 13 bases. The CDR3 protein is CASSRGAGADTQYF. The CDR3, as DNA: TGTGCCAGCAGTAGGGGGGCCGGGGCAGATACGCAGTATTTT.

The chain has TRBV6-6 and TRBJ1-2; D unresolved. The V end lost 6 bases, the J end lost 2 bases, and 13 bases lay between the germline ends. The CDR3 contains 14 residues. Germline assignment: CDR1 MNHNY and CDR2 SVGAGI (reference sequence). This CDR3 is CASRPSAVNYGYTF. In DNA, the CDR3 is TGTGCCAGCAGACCAAGCGCGGTAAACTATGGCTACACCTTC.

The chain couples TRBV7-9 to TRBJ2-3, with D perhaps TRBD1 (5 bases). Trimming pared 5 bases from V and 4 bases from J, leaving 10 bases between. Germline-derived CDR1 and CDR2 are SEHNR and FQNEAQ (reference sequence). The CDR3 sequence is 13 residues long. CDR3: CASSPKGPDTQYF. The CDR3 region has the DNA TGTGCCAGCAGCCCCAAGGGGCCAGATACGCAGTATTTT.

This rearrangement joins TRBV7-8 to TRBJ1-5; D not certain. The CDR3 spans 12 residues. V was clipped by 2 bases and J by 10 bases, with 9 bases between them. Germline V lookup: CDR1 SGHVS, CDR2 FQNEAQ. CDR3 loop: CASSLSSIPQHF. In nucleotides, the CDR3 is TGTGCCAGCAGCTTATCGTCAATCCCCCAGCATTTT.

The V gene is TRBV7-9, the J gene TRBJ2-1, with 10 bases identical to TRBD2. The J segment lost 7 bases and the V segment lost 2 bases, leaving 8 bases of the junction unmatched. The V gene's germline CDR1 is SEHNR and CDR2 FQNEAQ (reference sequence). The CDR3 consists of 16 residues. In DNA, the CDR3 is TGTGCCAGCAGCTTAACCCAGCGGGGGGGCCAAAATGAGCAGTTCTTC. Amino acid sequence: CASSLTQRGGQNEQFF.

The DNA for the CDR3 is TGTGCCAGCAGCCCTCACACTCTGACAGCTGCTTTGAACACTGAAGCTTTCTTT. Translation: CASSPHTLTAALNTEAFF. The chain recombines TRBV5-6 with TRBJ1-1, with D perhaps matching TRBD1 (5 bases). CDR3 length: 18 amino acids. CDR1 is SGHDT and CDR2 is YYEEEE in the germline V gene. Trimming cost V 4 bases and J 0 bases, with 22 bases left between them.

The genes are TRBV4-3 and TRBJ1-4; D ambiguous. This CDR3 has 11 amino acids. Looked up from germline, CDR1 is LGHNA and CDR2 is YSLEER. The V end lost 5 bases, the J end lost 6 bases, and 4 bases lay between the germline ends. The CDR3 spells CASSGDEKLFF. The CDR3 DNA is TGCGCCAGCAGCGGGGATGAAAAACTGTTTTTT.

This clone was recorded once. The genes are TRBV4-3 and TRBJ2-3; no clear D. Trimming left V 0 bases short and J 2 bases short, with 9 bases between. Germline V gene sequence: CDR1 LGHNA, CDR2 YSLEER. The CDR3 is 15 residues long. DNA of the CDR3: TGCGCCAGCAGCCAAGATCGACTGAACACAGATACGCAGTATTTT. Translating gives CASSQDRLNTDTQYF.

The gene calls are TRBV19 and TRBJ2-6; 9 nucleotides agree with TRBD1. CDR1 is LNHDA and CDR2 is SQIVND in the germline V gene (reference sequence). Losses at the gene ends were 10 bases for V and 0 bases for J; bases not matched to a gene: 10. This CDR3 comprises 17 residues. This chain's CDR3 is CATTPGQGLSGANVLTF. Written as DNA, the CDR3 is TGTGCCACCACTCCGGGACAGGGCCTCTCTGGGGCCAACGTCCTGACTTTC.

The rearrangement uses TRBV4-1 and TRBJ2-7; 8 bases are shared with TRBD1. This CDR3 is built from 14 residues. The V gene's germline CDR1 is MGHRA and CDR2 YSYEKL. V shed 3 bases, J shed 5 bases, and the junction held 6 bases outside the gene matches. The CDR3 here is CASSQLTGVNEQYF. DNA for the CDR3: TGCGCCAGCAGCCAGCTGACAGGGGTGAACGAGCAGTACTTC.

This clone occurred once. The chain carries TRBV19 and TRBJ2-2; D is uncertain. The germline V gene encodes CDR1 LNHDA and CDR2 SQIVND (reference sequence). The CDR3 contains 15 residues. V was pared by 4 bases and J by 0 bases, with 9 bases between. CDR3 bases: TGTGCCAGTAGTAAGGGCAGCTCGAACACCGGGGAGCTGTTTTTT. It codes for CASSKGSSNTGELFF.

This chain links TRBV3-1 (or the pseudogene TRBV3-2) with TRBJ1-1; 9 nucleotides agree with TRBD1. V dropped 1 base and J dropped 0; count of bases not matched to a gene: 9. This CDR3 is 18 amino acids long. CDR1 LGHDT and CDR2 YNNKEL come from the germline V gene (reference sequence). CDR3 residues: CASSQVTYRGRLNTEAFF. The CDR3 DNA follows: TGTGCCAGCAGCCAAGTGACCTACAGGGGGCGCCTGAACACTGAAGCTTTCTTT.

The rearrangement links TRBV5-4 to TRBJ1-2, with 9 positions matching TRBD1. With V trimmed by 4 bases and J by 0 bases, 4 bases remained unmatched. The CDR3 runs 15 residues. Germline V gene sequence: CDR1 SGHNT, CDR2 YYREEE (reference sequence). The CDR3 here is CASSKDRGANYGYTF. The DNA of the CDR3 is TGTGCCAGCAGCAAGGACAGGGGCGCTAACTATGGCTACACCTTC.

In its sample, this clone was seen a few times. This CDR3 is also generated by other DNA sequences in the sample. The V and J genes are TRBV7-8 and TRBJ2-7, with TRBD1 identical over 7 bases. The CDR3 extends over 13 amino acids. Looked up from germline, CDR1 is SGHVS and CDR2 is FQNEAQ. V shed 5 bases and J 2 bases; nucleotides not matched to a gene: 3. The CDR3: CASSLGTAYEQYF. CDR3 bases: TGTGCCAGCAGCCTTGGGACAGCCTACGAGCAGTACTTC.